A single sample is the source of the 10 T cell receptor beta chains below, sequenced in a study of cytomegalovirus exposure and HLA in healthy donors. Primers included in the PCR were 60 Vbeta and 13 Jbeta primers. The data were produced by immunoSEQ multiplex PCR, yet TCRdb's version contains in-frame clones alone and is incomplete. The data show roughly 100,000 clones, 69% seen once. The sequenced material came from PBMCs. Receptor source: a man under 40 in good health and CMV-seronegative.

V is TRBV7-3 and J is TRBJ2-1, with 8 positions matching TRBD2. Germline CDR1 SGHTA, CDR2 FQGTGA. V shed 0 bases, J shed 0 bases, and the junction held 1 base outside the gene matches. CDR3 length: 16 residues. CDR3 in amino acids: CASSLTGGGSYNEQFF. The CDR3 DNA is TGTGCCAGCAGCTTAACCGGGGGGGGCTCCTACAATGAGCAGTTCTTC.

The chain links TRBV6-5 to TRBJ1-5; D is possibly TRBD1 (5 bases). There are 14 residues in the CDR3. Germline lookup yields CDR1 MNHEY and CDR2 SVGAGI. V lost 5 bases and J lost 7, with 15 bases in between. CDR3 in DNA: TGTGCCAGCAGTGAATCCCAAAGGGGCCAGCCCCAGCATTTT. The encoded protein is CASSESQRGQPQHF.

This clone turned up a few times. The CDR3, as DNA: TGTGCCAGCAGCTTAACCAGGAACACTGAAGCTTTCTTT. Protein sequence: CASSLTRNTEAFF. The chain links TRBV7-3 to TRBJ1-1; D is unresolved. Germline V CDR1 and CDR2: SGHTA, FQGTGA. V lost 0 bases, J lost 1 base, and 3 bases lay in between. CDR3 length equals 13 residues.

This chain connects TRBV11-3 to TRBJ2-5, with TRBD1 identical over 8 bases. V shed 5 bases, J shed 4 bases, and the junction held 6 bases outside the gene matches. This CDR3 is built from 14 residues. The germline CDR1 and CDR2 sequences are SGHNT and YENEEA. The CDR3 DNA reads TGTGCCAGCAGCGGGCAGACAGGGGCAGAGACCCAGTACTTC. Residues: CASSGQTGAETQYF.

The CDR3 coding sequence is TGTGCCTGGACTCAAGGAGTATGGACTGAAGCTTTCTTT. Its translation is CAWTQGVWTEAFF. The V and J genes are TRBV30 and TRBJ1-1; D is unclear. CDR1 is GTSNPN and CDR2 is SVGIG in the germline V gene (reference sequence). The CDR3 consists of 13 residues. The V end lost 4 bases, the J end lost 5 bases, and 14 bases lay between the germline ends.

The chain carries TRBV4-1 and TRBJ1-1; D may be TRBD1 (6 bases). CDR1 MGHRA and CDR2 YSYEKL come from the germline V gene. Trimming removed 4 bases from V and 8 bases from J, with 20 bases in between. This CDR3 region has 15 residues. The chain's CDR3 is CASSPTLPGAPEAFF. In nucleotides, the CDR3 is TGCGCCAGCAGCCCGACCCTCCCAGGGGCCCCAGAAGCTTTCTTT.

This clone was detected only a few times. The chain uses TRBV19 and TRBJ1-2, with TRBD1 as a possible D gene (6 bases). Between the trimmed V and J ends, which lost 6 bases and 0 bases, there was a span of 8 bases. The CDR3 has 13 amino acids. Germline CDR1 is LNHDA and CDR2 is SQIVND (reference sequence). In DNA, the CDR3 is TGTGCCAGTAGGGCAGGGGCTAACTATGGCTACACCTTC. It is translated as CASRAGANYGYTF.

This chain links TRBV5-4 with TRBJ2-1; 14 nucleotides line up with TRBD2. CDR1 SGHNT and CDR2 YYREEE come from the germline V gene (reference sequence). The V segment lost 0 bases and the J segment 5 bases; nucleotides outside the gene matches: 7. The CDR3 totals 18 residues. Written as DNA, the CDR3 is TGTGCCAGCAGCTTGGGGACTAGCGGGAGGAGGGCCCACAATGAGCAGTTCTTC. Amino acids: CASSLGTSGRRAHNEQFF.

The gene calls are TRBV7-2 and TRBJ2-3, with TRBD1 matching over 7 bases. The CDR3 covers 15 residues. The ends lost 5 bases at V and 4 bases at J; junction bases unmatched: 9. Germline assignment: CDR1 SGHTA and CDR2 FQGNSA. Written as DNA, the CDR3 is TGTGCCAGCAGCCAGACAGGGTATGCGGCAGATACGCAGTATTTT. This encodes CASSQTGYAADTQYF. Full variable domain (outside the CDR3, taken from reference TRBV7-2 and TRBJ2-3): GAGVSQSPSNKVTEKGKDVELRCDPISGHTALYWYRQSLGQGLEFLIYFQGNSAPDKSGLPSDRFSAERTGGSVSTLTIQRTQQEDSAVYLCASSQTGYAADTQYFGPGTRLTVL.

V and J are TRBV2 and TRBJ1-4, with D possibly matching TRBD1 (6 bases). The V end was cut by 5 bases, the J end by 8 bases, with 15 bases between. The length of the CDR3 is 14 residues. The germline V gene has CDR1 SNHLY and CDR2 FYNNEI. The CDR3 nucleotides are TGTGCCAGCAGTTTACAGGGTGGGGGCGAAAAACTGTTTTTT. The encoded protein is CASSLQGGGEKLFF.